This is a list of T cell receptor beta chains from one sample in a study of blood T cell repertoires in COVID-19. The table came from immunoSEQ multiplex PCR; TCRdb's copy has only in-frame clones and leaves some out. Here the sample spans fewer than 70,000 clones, 60% to 85% being singletons. Source material: peripheral blood. Receptor source: a human donor in a cohort sampled during active COVID-19. Each CDR3 is given with its conserved first and last residue. The D gene is left open where the match is weak. The listing skips clone size in some rows; elsewhere it reads once, few, many or a size class.

abundance: -; v_gene: TRBV29-1; len: 13; d_gene: -; j_gene: TRBJ1-2; CDR3aa: CSADRGKHNGYTF; CDR3nt: TGCAGCGCGGACCGGGGGAAGCATAATGGCTACACCTTC
abundance: -; v_gene: TRBV7-9; len: 15; d_gene: TRBD1; j_gene: TRBJ1-2; CDR3aa: CASSSVDRGVMGYTF; CDR3nt: TGTGCCAGCAGCTCAGTGGACAGGGGGGTTATGGGCTACACCTTC
abundance: -; v_gene: TRBV4-3; len: 13; d_gene: -; j_gene: TRBJ1-3; CDR3aa: CASSPSSGNTIYF; CDR3nt: TGCGCCAGCAGCCCGAGCTCTGGAAACACCATATATTTT
abundance: -; v_gene: TRBV4-1; len: 14; d_gene: -; j_gene: TRBJ1-1; CDR3aa: CASSLFPGNTEAFF; CDR3nt: TGCGCCAGCAGCTTATTCCCAGGTAACACTGAAGCTTTCTTT
abundance: once; v_gene: TRBV7-9; len: 16; d_gene: TRBD1; j_gene: TRBJ2-5; CDR3aa: CASSAQSDRDQETQYF; CDR3nt: TGTGCCAGCAGCGCCCAATCCGACAGGGACCAAGAGACCCAGTACTTC
abundance: -; v_gene: TRBV6-2/TRBV6-3; len: 17; d_gene: TRBD2; j_gene: TRBJ2-3; CDR3aa: CASSSRLAGGPTDTQYF; CDR3nt: TGTGCCAGCAGTTCGCGACTAGCGGGGGGACCCACAGATACGCAGTATTTT
abundance: -; v_gene: TRBV2; len: 14; d_gene: TRBD1; j_gene: TRBJ1-2; CDR3aa: CASSLRTGDYGYTF; CDR3nt: TGTGCCAGCAGTTTGAGGACAGGTGACTATGGCTACACCTTC
abundance: -; v_gene: TRBV7-2; len: 18; d_gene: -; j_gene: TRBJ2-7; CDR3aa: CASNTAGGVGGRFYEQYF; CDR3nt: TGTGCCAGCAATACCGCCGGGGGCGTCGGCGGGAGATTCTACGAGCAGTACTTC
abundance: -; v_gene: TRBV29-1; len: 12; d_gene: -; j_gene: TRBJ1-1; CDR3aa: CSVSAGNTEAFF; CDR3nt: TGCAGCGTTTCGGCGGGGAACACTGAAGCTTTCTTT
abundance: -; v_gene: TRBV5-6; len: 11; d_gene: -; j_gene: TRBJ2-7; CDR3aa: CASSLRAQQYF; CDR3nt: TGTGCCAGCAGCCTCAGGGCTCAGCAGTACTTC
abundance: few; v_gene: TRBV28; len: 14; d_gene: -; j_gene: TRBJ2-7; CDR3aa: CASSLRDRTYEQYF; CDR3nt: TGTGCCAGCAGTTTAAGAGACAGGACCTACGAGCAGTACTTC
abundance: few; v_gene: TRBV7-2; len: 14; d_gene: TRBD2; j_gene: TRBJ2-7; CDR3aa: CASNLAGRTYEQYF; CDR3nt: TGTGCCAGCAACCTAGCGGGGAGGACCTACGAGCAGTACTTC
abundance: -; v_gene: TRBV5-5; len: 16; d_gene: TRBD1; j_gene: TRBJ2-7; CDR3aa: CASSLGFGQAAYEQYF; CDR3nt: TGTGCCAGCAGCTTGGGGTTCGGACAGGCGGCCTACGAGCAGTACTTC
abundance: few; v_gene: TRBV3-1/TRBV3-2; len: 18; d_gene: TRBD2; j_gene: TRBJ2-7; CDR3aa: CASSQDSGLAGECYEQYF; CDR3nt: TGTGCCAGCAGCCAAGACTCTGGACTAGCGGGTGAGTGTTACGAGCAGTACTTC
abundance: -; v_gene: TRBV2; len: 12; d_gene: -; j_gene: TRBJ2-7; CDR3aa: CASTAESYEQYF; CDR3nt: TGTGCCAGCACCGCGGAGTCCTACGAGCAGTACTTC
abundance: -; v_gene: TRBV5-6; len: 15; d_gene: -; j_gene: TRBJ2-7; CDR3aa: CASSLGLGVSYEQYF; CDR3nt: TGTGCCAGCAGCTTGGGACTGGGAGTCTCCTACGAGCAGTACTTC
abundance: once; v_gene: TRBV5-1; len: 15; d_gene: TRBD1; j_gene: TRBJ2-7; CDR3aa: CASSWTTGSTYEQYF; CDR3nt: TGCGCCAGCAGCTGGACGACAGGGTCCACCTACGAGCAGTACTTC
abundance: -; v_gene: TRBV6-5; len: 15; d_gene: TRBD1; j_gene: TRBJ2-7; CDR3aa: CASSYDGQVPGEQYF; CDR3nt: TGTGCCAGCAGTTATGATGGACAGGTCCCTGGTGAGCAGTACTTC
abundance: -; v_gene: TRBV7-6; len: 15; d_gene: -; j_gene: TRBJ1-2; CDR3aa: CASSLSGAAGRGYTF; CDR3nt: TGTGCCAGCAGCTTAAGTGGGGCCGCCGGGAGGGGCTACACCTTC
abundance: -; v_gene: TRBV27; len: 14; d_gene: -; j_gene: TRBJ1-5; CDR3aa: CASNRAGGNQPQHF; CDR3nt: TGTGCCAGCAACCGGGCAGGGGGCAATCAGCCCCAGCATTTT
abundance: -; v_gene: TRBV11-2; len: 12; d_gene: -; j_gene: TRBJ2-5; CDR3aa: CASSLVGSGQYF; CDR3nt: TGTGCCAGCAGCTTAGTCGGTTCCGGCCAGTACTTC
abundance: -; v_gene: TRBV6-2/TRBV6-3; len: 15; d_gene: TRBD1; j_gene: TRBJ2-7; CDR3aa: CASSPGTGIRYEQYF; CDR3nt: TGTGCCAGCAGCCCAGGGACAGGGATAAGGTACGAGCAGTACTTC